This entry is about one T cell receptor beta chain. What it binds is not known. The source of the sample is a study of cytomegalovirus exposure and HLA in healthy donors. Study findings and constraints: The TCR clusters that emerged in the first cohort tended, a later analysis found, to co-occur in the approximately 110 validation repertoires. Most TCR sequences showed up rarely, but some public TCRs showed up in many donors.

This CDR3 has 19 amino acids. J lost 2 bases, V lost 2 bases, and 18 bases had no gene match. CDR1 is ENHRY and CDR2 is SYGVKD in the germline V gene. Profiling relied on immunoSEQ multiplex PCR, and the TCRdb table lists in-frame clones only, not all of them. The sample lists about 50,000 clones, 85% to 95% occurring once. This sequence joins TRBV10-3 and TRBJ2-7, with 7 nucleotides matching TRBD2. The sample comprised PBMCs. This receptor was identified in a man aged 18-30 years in good health and CMV-seronegative. CDR3 protein: CAISEGGSPVSEYAYEQYF. The CDR3, as DNA: TGTGCCATCAGTGAGGGCGGGAGCCCCGTTTCGGAGTACGCCTACGAGCAGTACTTC.